Listed below are T cell receptor beta chains from one sample, sequenced in a study of blood T cell repertoires in COVID-19. Assay used: immunoSEQ multiplex PCR; TCRdb lists only in-frame clones, some missing. The sample lists approximately 270,000 clones, approximately 90% occurring once. Sequencing used peripheral blood. Receptor source: a woman in her twenties or thirties with COVID-19, enrolled during active disease. CDR3s include the opening cysteine and the closing phenylalanine or tryptophan.

j_call cdr3_length v_call cdr3_aa
TRBJ2-3 17 TRBV4-3 CASSPRGGRARTDTQYF
TRBJ1-2 14 TRBV5-1 CASHTSGGSYGYTF
TRBJ2-1 14 TRBV7-9 CVSSRPGTNNEQFF
TRBJ2-1 15 TRBV5-1 CASSLDSGNYNEQFF
TRBJ2-1 15 TRBV28 CASRLTSGAYNEQFF
TRBJ2-5 16 TRBV7-8 CASSPTLAGAKETQYF
TRBJ1-5 13 TRBV29-1 CSVGGLLNQPQHF
TRBJ2-7 12 TRBV13 CASSLGTNEQYF
TRBJ2-2 16 TRBV4-2 CASSQDRVVDTGELFF
TRBJ2-5 15 TRBV11-3 CASSPGRRVEETQYF
TRBJ2-3 15 TRBV27 CASSLLAGGTDTQYF
TRBJ2-5 11 TRBV19 CASSTGETQYF
TRBJ2-1 12 TRBV12-3/TRBV12-4 CASSSQALARFF
TRBJ1-2 14 TRBV5-1 CASSSDWGRGGYTF
TRBJ2-4 16 TRBV2 CASAPRRGQGQNIQYF
TRBJ2-1 15 TRBV4-1 CASSQEDRGNNEQFF
TRBJ2-3 12 TRBV7-2 CASSPRGDTQYF
TRBJ2-3 16 TRBV19 CASSNLAVPSTDTQYF
TRBJ2-1 15 TRBV5-1 CASSSKAGVENEQFF
TRBJ2-6 18 TRBV5-1 CASSPRGQSSSGANVLTF
TRBJ1-1 13 TRBV28 CASSLGQGAMAFF
TRBJ1-1 15 TRBV2 CASRHRGRAGTEAFF
TRBJ1-2 14 TRBV7-8 CASSYRRDSYGYTF
TRBJ1-5 14 TRBV4-3 CASLPVECHQPQHF
TRBJ2-5 15 TRBV7-7 CASSLYLAEQETQYF
TRBJ2-1 16 TRBV6-2/TRBV6-3 CASSYGVGQSYNEQFF
TRBJ1-2 14 TRBV4-3 CASSQQDRGYGYTF
TRBJ2-1 16 TRBV30 CAWSVLAGGAVDEQFF
TRBJ2-3 18 TRBV11-2 CASSRRLAGGNGTDTQYF
TRBJ1-5 13 TRBV30 CAWTSGPDQPQHF
TRBJ2-6 18 TRBV7-9 CASSLFQGAQGGANVLTF
TRBJ2-5 12 TRBV5-8 CASSRGPETQYF
TRBJ1-5 15 TRBV19 CASSIGTPSNQPQHF
TRBJ2-3 20 TRBV5-8 CASSFHPTSLAGGMTDTQYF
TRBJ2-5 16 TRBV7-9 CASSLTSGGDKETQYF
TRBJ1-1 16 TRBV6-2/TRBV6-3 CASSYSSTLGGTEAFF
TRBJ1-5 12 TRBV6-6 CASSTDNQPQHF
TRBJ2-1 16 TRBV12-5 CASGQGLAGEGNEQFF
TRBJ2-7 15 TRBV28 CASSAAAGGSYEQYF
TRBJ1-6 15 TRBV9 CASSAGTGRLSPLHF
TRBJ1-3 15 TRBV10-3 CAISERGAPGNTIYF
TRBJ1-1 14 TRBV5-6 CASSWDSMNTEAFF
TRBJ1-3 13 TRBV10-1 CASSGQSTNTIYF
TRBJ1-2 15 TRBV16 CASSPREGGVSGYTF
TRBJ2-1 14 TRBV9 CASSVSGALAEQFF
TRBJ1-5 17 TRBV7-2 CASSPIRGPFSNQPQHF
TRBJ2-2 12 TRBV28 CASEGNTGELFF
TRBJ2-3 16 TRBV4-3 CASSRGAGGLVDTQYF
TRBJ2-4 15 TRBV29-1 CSVMGQGARENIQYF
TRBJ2-3 15 TRBV7-2 CASSLVFSSPDTQYF
TRBJ2-1 18 TRBV7-7 CASSQGLAGSISYNEQFF
TRBJ2-5 17 TRBV4-1 CASSQDSLAGGQETQYF
TRBJ1-2 15 TRBV27 CASSIRTGLNYGYTF
TRBJ1-2 13 TRBV5-1 CASSLGQNYGYTF
TRBJ1-6 15 TRBV2 CASSLRTGRNSPLHF
TRBJ2-2 16 TRBV19 CASSIQGAPNTGELFF
TRBJ2-3 13 TRBV29-1 CSYTDRVTDTQYF
TRBJ2-3 15 TRBV18 CASSPIRQGRDTQYF